Listed below are T cell receptor beta chains from one sample, sequenced in a study of T cell repertoires in cytomegalovirus infection. TCRdb re-analysed the reads in MiXCR, keeping a single row per CDR3 protein. Of about 46,000 distinct CDR3 sequences listed, about 20% are singletons. These receptors lack a known antigen. Sequences were obtained from PBMCs, sequenced either directly or after in vitro stimulation (not recorded which). The receptors shown here come from a human donor in good health (CMV status not recorded). Some clones in this sample may be carry-over from other donors' samples. Both conserved end residues are part of each CDR3. D genes are given only for firm matches. Where a row states a size, it is once, few, many or the class of an expanded clone; other rows omit it.

j_gene	abundance	v_gene	d_gene	CDR3aa	CDR3nt
TRBJ2-7	many	TRBV11-2	-	CASSLLGYSYEQYF	TGTGCCAGCAGCTTATTGGGCTATTCCTACGAGCAGTACTTC
TRBJ1-2	-	TRBV6-1	TRBD1	CASSEHQGASGYTF	TGTGCCAGCAGTGAACACCAGGGGGCAAGTGGCTACACCTTC
TRBJ2-7	many	TRBV7-8	-	CASSFSGGSSYEQYF	TGTGCCAGCAGCTTCTCTGGGGGCAGCTCCTACGAGCAGTACTTC
TRBJ2-3	many	TRBV12-3/TRBV12-4	TRBD2	CASSPFGTRRTDTQYF	TGTGCCAGCAGCCCCTTCGGGACTAGGCGCACAGATACGCAGTATTTT
TRBJ2-5	many	TRBV6-1	-	CASSEYTQETQYF	TGTGCCAGCAGTGAGTATACGCAAGAGACCCAGTACTTC
TRBJ1-2	-	TRBV6-5	-	CASSYGALYGYTF	TGTGCCAGCAGTTACGGGGCCCTATATGGCTACACCTTC
TRBJ1-6	many	TRBV2	-	CASSDGTGSHSPLHF	TGTGCCAGCAGTGATGGAACAGGGTCGCATTCACCCCTCCACTTT
TRBJ2-1	many	TRBV27	TRBD2	CASSLGRLAGGNEQFF	TGTGCCAGCAGTTTGGGTAGGCTAGCGGGAGGCAATGAGCAGTTCTTC
TRBJ1-5	-	TRBV19	-	CASSITQRQPQHF	TGTGCCAGTAGTATAACACAGCGCCAGCCCCAGCATTTT
TRBJ2-5	-	TRBV4-1	-	CASSQVGVGGETQYF	TGCGCCAGCAGCCAAGTTGGGGTTGGGGGAGAGACCCAGTACTTC
TRBJ2-3	few	TRBV7-2	TRBD2	CASSYGRGTDTQYF	TGTGCCAGCAGCTACGGGAGGGGCACAGATACGCAGTATTTT
TRBJ1-2	many	TRBV7-6	TRBD1	CASSQTGTVSYTF	TGTGCCAGCAGTCAAACAGGGACAGTGAGCTACACCTTC
TRBJ2-5	many	TRBV10-3	TRBD2	CAISESRLIAGVSQYF	TGTGCCATCAGTGAGTCAAGGTTGATAGCGGGAGTGTCCCAGTACTTC
TRBJ2-2	-	TRBV19	-	CASRTHGELFF	TGTGCCAGTAGGACCCACGGGGAGCTGTTTTTT
TRBJ2-1	-	TRBV19	-	CASKGPNEQFF	TGTGCCAGTAAGGGTCCCAATGAGCAGTTCTTC
TRBJ2-3	-	TRBV20-1	TRBD2	CSASGANTDTQYF	TGCAGCGCTAGCGGGGCAAATACAGATACGCAGTATTTT
TRBJ2-3	-	TRBV28	-	CASSLRQVDTQYF	TGTGCCAGCAGTTTAAGACAGGTGGATACGCAGTATTTT
TRBJ1-1	-	TRBV7-4	TRBD1	CASSGSQGDTEAFF	TGTGCCAGCAGCGGCTCCCAGGGGGACACTGAAGCTTTCTTT
TRBJ2-3	many	TRBV7-2	TRBD2	CASSLNAGGGTDTQYF	TGTGCCAGCAGCTTAAATGCGGGAGGGGGAACAGATACGCAGTATTTT
TRBJ2-3	-	TRBV5-4	-	CASSAGENTDTQYF	TGTGCCAGCAGCGCCGGGGAGAACACAGATACGCAGTATTTT
TRBJ1-2	few	TRBV7-9	-	CASSNTRGYTF	TGTGCCAGCAGCAATACCCGGGGCTACACCTTC
TRBJ2-3	-	TRBV4-3	TRBD1	CASSPGQGNTDTQYF	TGCGCCAGCAGCCCCGGACAGGGCAACACAGATACGCAGTATTTT